This T cell receptor beta chain was sequenced for a study of molecular identifiers for immune sequencing clone quantification (dated by TCRdb to the late 2010s). About the investigation overall: In a replicate experiment, RNA from 20,000 or 100,000 naive CD8 T cells was split into five aliquots, four of which were sequenced. CD8 T cells were used in a methods study to benchmark molecular-identifier clustering-based TCR repertoire sequencing (MIDCIRS) and TCR RNA copy counting.

Counted from cysteine to phenylalanine, this CDR3 has 14 amino acids. This entry keeps only the CDR3 DNA: 42 bases, framed from base 1. Cut back by 2 bases and 4 bases, the V and J ends lie 11 bases apart. Per the germline V gene, LGHNA is the CDR1 and YSLEER is the CDR2. Points on this clonotype: Its target antigen remains unknown. Qualities for individual bases were not recorded, and no much larger clone is one base off.

Library method: PCR. Sequencing was carried out with an Illumina HiSeq 4000. Preparation of bulk TCR libraries followed a previously described approach, with the TCR primers listed in Table S5. Total RNA was purified with the Qiagen AllPrep DNA/RNA kit. Before analysis, reads from multiple sequencing runs of one library were combined. The original pipeline was this. Reads were retained only if an exact TCR constant sequence was present, and the retained reads were trimmed to 150 nt and grouped according to their 12-nt molecular barcodes. Reads inside each barcode group were sub-clustered using a 15% Levenshtein threshold, and a quality-weighted consensus sequence was constructed for each RNA molecule. Non-functional sequences were removed, as were lower-count sequences one edit away from another. Barcode sub-clusters with fewer than 20% of the maximum read count were removed, based on fitting two negative binomial distributions. The raw public data were reprocessed by TCRdb itself: fastp quality trimming at Q25, MiXCR clonotype calling, in-frame beta chains only. Records with the same CDR3 protein are collapsed into one entry carrying the most frequent genes and DNA. These V and J calls originate from TCRdb's pipeline instead of the authors' own analysis. For this sample the table gives around 460,000 distinct CDR3 sequences, of which around 21% were detected only once. The ten biggest clones cover approximately 0.8% of the sample.

Naive CD8 T cell libraries were made from approximately 20,000 to 1,000,000 sorted cells using 10%, 30% or 50% of purified RNA. On a BD FACSAria II, naive CD8 T cells were FACS-sorted as CD8+CD4-CCR7+CD45RA+ and collected into RLT Plus buffer. To test detection sensitivity, Jurkat RNA equal to around 10 TCR copies was added to samples of roughly 18,000-1,000,000 naive CD8 T cells. Enrichment of CD8 T cells was done with RosetteSep CD8+ T Cell Enrichment Cocktail plus Ficoll-Paque, and ACK red cell lysis came afterward. Study-wide findings and limitations: The naive libraries included spiked-in Jurkat TCR RNA (about nine copies' worth), and this RNA is not part of the donor repertoire. Spiked-in Jurkat TCR RNA equal to a single cell's worth was reported to be detectable even within 1,100,000 naive CD8 T cells. When barcode sub-clustering was left out, chimeric consensus sequences inflated TCR diversity, with chimeras reaching as high as 47%. In CMV-specific effector cells, clones with more than 20 RNA copies contained over 97% of molecules, whereas in naive cells such clones contained under 1% of molecules. Modeling estimated roughly 3 recovered TCR RNA copies per cell, compared with approximately 10 by digital PCR, which implies roughly 30% capture efficiency. The sizes of highly expanded clones could end up underestimated when identical TCR molecules share a barcode.

Sequencing used naive CD8+ T cells from blood, with Jurkat cell RNA spiked in. The cell subset or site label, as the study defines it: FACS-sorted CD8+CD4-CCR7+CD45RA+ naive T cells. The clonotype originates from a human donor in good health. Some libraries in this study had Jurkat cell RNA spiked in. The V and J segments used are TRBV4-3 and TRBJ1-2, with TRBD1 tentatively as D gene (5 bases match). The CDR3 region reads CASSQRGGVYGYTF. The nucleotide sequence reads as follows: TGCGCCAGCAGCCAACGCGGGGGTGTCTATGGCTACACCTTC.